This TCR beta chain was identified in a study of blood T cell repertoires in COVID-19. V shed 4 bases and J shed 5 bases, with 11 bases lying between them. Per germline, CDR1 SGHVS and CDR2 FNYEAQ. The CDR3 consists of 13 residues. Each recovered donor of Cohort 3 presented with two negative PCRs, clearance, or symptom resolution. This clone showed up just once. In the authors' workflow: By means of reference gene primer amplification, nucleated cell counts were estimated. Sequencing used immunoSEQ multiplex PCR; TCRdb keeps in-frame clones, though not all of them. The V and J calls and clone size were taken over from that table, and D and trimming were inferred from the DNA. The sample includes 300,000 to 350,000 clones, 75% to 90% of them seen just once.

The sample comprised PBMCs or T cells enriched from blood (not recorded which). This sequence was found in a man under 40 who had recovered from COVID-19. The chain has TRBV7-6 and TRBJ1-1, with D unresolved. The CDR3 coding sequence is TGTGCCAGCAGCTCATTGACGAGGACTGAAGCTTTCTTT. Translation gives CASSSLTRTEAFF.